The 8 T cell receptor beta chains below all came from one sample that was sequenced in a study of T cells in Graves' hyperthyroidism and ophthalmopathy. The TCR beta CDR3 regions underwent amplification using RNA transcripts as the source. Primed by the HTBI set, a first-round RT-PCR was run on the TCR CDR3. TCRdb used MiXCR to reprocess the multiplex PCR reads, holding one entry per CDR3 protein. The profile shows a few hundred thousand distinct CDR3 sequences, roughly 25% of them singletons. The sample was blood. The receptor set was obtained from a man aged 45-65 years with Graves' hyperthyroidism.

In its sample, this clonotype was seen a few times. This chain links TRBV6-9 with TRBJ2-2; D is unclear. The CDR3 runs to 14 residues. Trimming removed 3 bases from V and 3 bases from J, with 8 bases in between. Germline CDR1 and CDR2: MNHGY and SVAAGI. CDR3 bases: TGTGCCAGCAGTTACTTTCGGGACACCGGGGAGCTGTTTTTT. This sequence encodes CASSYFRDTGELFF.

The V gene is TRBV6-6, the J gene TRBJ1-2; D is uncertain. The germline CDR1 and CDR2 sequences are MNHNY and SVGAGI (reference sequence). With 2 bases removed from V and 6 bases from J, the gap between germline ends came to 10 bases. The CDR3 consists of 13 residues. The CDR3 is CASSYTEWNGYTF. CDR3 coding DNA: TGTGCCAGCAGTTACACGGAATGGAATGGCTACACCTTC.

This clonotype turned up a few times. The chain has TRBV11-2 and TRBJ2-1; D is undetermined. The CDR3 sequence is 15 residues long. Trimming removed 1 base at V and 8 bases at J, with 15 bases between. The germline CDR1 and CDR2 sequences are SGHAT and FQNNGV. CDR3 amino acids: CASSLAHAPSYEQFF. The CDR3, as DNA: TGTGCCAGCAGCTTAGCCCACGCCCCCAGTTATGAGCAGTTCTTC. Complete variable domain (other parts from reference TRBV11-2 and TRBJ2-1): EAGVAQSPRYKIIEKRQSVAFWCNPISGHATLYWYQQILGQGPKLLIQFQNNGVVDDSQLPKDRFSAERLKGVDSTLKIQPAKLEDSAVYLCASSLAHAPSYEQFFGPGTRLTVL.

The chain carries TRBV15 and TRBJ2-5; D may be TRBD1 (5 bases). The CDR3 has 14 amino acids. Looked up from germline, CDR1 is LNHNV and CDR2 is YYDKDF (reference sequence). V was trimmed by 5 bases and J by 5 bases, leaving 15 bases between them. CDR3 sequence (DNA): TGTGCCACCAGCGCGACAGTCCCCGGGGAGACCCAGTACTTC. Its translation is CATSATVPGETQYF.

There are many counts of this clonotype. The J gene is TRBJ2-1, the V gene TRBV6-1; the D is unclear. CDR1 is MNHNS, CDR2 SASEGT, per germline. The CDR3 runs to 15 residues. Trimming removed 7 bases at V and 6 bases at J, with 19 bases between. The CDR3 nucleotides are TGTGCCAGCACCCGCCAGCGTCCTGTGGGCAATGAGCAGTTCTTC. Its protein product is CASTRQRPVGNEQFF.

This clonotype occurred once. The chain joins TRBV10-2 to TRBJ2-1; TRBD2 matches 12 bases. The ends lost 4 bases at V and 12 bases at J; junction bases unmatched: 7. The length of the CDR3 is 14 residues. Germline CDR1 reads WSHSY; CDR2 reads SAAADI. The CDR3 nucleotides are TGCGCCAGCAGTGCGACTAGCGGGAGCGGGGGGCAGTTCTTC. Encoded protein: CASSATSGSGGQFF.

V gene TRBV29-1 combines with J gene TRBJ2-5; perhaps TRBD2 as D (6 bases). Germline assignment: CDR1 SQVTM and CDR2 ANQGSEA. CDR3 length equals 12 residues. V lost 3 bases and J lost 4, with 9 bases in between. The CDR3 region is CSVERGGETQYF. CDR3 DNA: TGCAGCGTTGAGCGGGGTGGAGAGACCCAGTACTTC.

The chain combines TRBV20-1 with TRBJ2-7, with no clear D. Deletions cut 1 base from V and 5 bases from J, with 6 bases between. The CDR3 is made up of 11 amino acids. The germline V gene has CDR1 DFQATT and CDR2 SNEGSKA (reference sequence). The CDR3 DNA follows: TGCAGTGCTAGAGGTTTCGACGAGCAGTACTTC. As protein: CSARGFDEQYF.